What follows is one T cell receptor (beta chain) and its context. Its specificity is unknown. TCRdb's copy holds only in-frame clones and misses some; the assay was immunoSEQ multiplex PCR. The table lists 55,000 to 65,000 clones, 80% of them singletons. The data were obtained in a study of T cell responses to AZD1222 COVID-19 vaccine. The CDR3 contains 8 residues. V shed 7 bases and J shed 8 bases, with 3 bases lying between them. CDR1 and CDR2 (germline): SQVTM, ANQGSEA. Study-wide results and limits: Recipients of two AZD1222 doses showed rising Spike-specific TCR breadth and depth. White British people made up most donors, females outnumbered males, and clonal diversity was possibly underestimated. Repertoire sampling was restricted to post-peak T cell response timepoints. Unmutated variant regions reportedly attract nearly half of all spike-specific TCRs.

Sequences were derived from peripheral blood, sampled 28 days after the second AZD1222 dose. This chain links TRBV29-1 with TRBJ2-1; D unclear. This receptor was identified in an adult who received the AZD1222 COVID-19 vaccine. For the CDR3, the DNA is TGCAGCGGCGATGAGCAGTTCTTC. This translates into CSGDEQFF.